This note documents a single T cell receptor (beta chain) sequence. This CDR3 comprises 13 residues. Trimming cost V 3 bases and J 10 bases; bases outside gene matches: 8. Germline V gene sequence: CDR1 SGHRS, CDR2 YFSETQ. This entry belongs to a study of blood T cell repertoires in COVID-19. Study details: The United States, Italy and Spain were the sources of the acute and convalescent COVID-19 samples. Nucleic acid was either cDNA or gDNA, and it came from T cells, B-cell-depleted T cells, or PBMCs.

The participants were between roughly 18 and 89 years old and came from fewer than 25 US areas. Exposed study participants had met a COVID-19 case within 2 weeks before entry. Here immunoSEQ multiplex PCR was the method, and the copy in TCRdb shows in-frame clones only, minus some. The profile shows 250,000 or so clones, roughly 85% of them singletons. The V call is TRBV5-1, the J call TRBJ1-1; 8 bases match TRBD1. This sequence originates from a woman aged 45-65 years who had been exposed to COVID-19. Sequenced: PBMCs or T cells enriched from blood (not recorded which). In nucleotides, the CDR3 is TGCGCCAGCAGCTACGACAGGGGATCGGGAGCTTTCTTT. Protein sequence: CASSYDRGSGAFF. Based on the CDR3 plus reference TRBV5-1 and TRBJ1-1, the full variable domain is KAGVTQTPRYLIKTRGQQVTLSCSPISGHRSVSWYQQTPGQGLQFLFEYFSETQRNKGNFPGRFSGRQFSNSRSEMNVSTLELGDSALYLCASSYDRGSGAFFGQGTRLTVV.